Listed below are T cell receptor beta chains from one sample, sequenced in a study of T cell responses to AZD1222 COVID-19 vaccine. The repertoire was sequenced with immunoSEQ multiplex PCR; TCRdb's copy has only in-frame clones and lacks some. The data contain some 130,000 clones, 75% to 90% of them singletons. The sample here was peripheral blood, taken on day 0 of AZD1222 vaccination. Receptors originate from an adult in good health. The CDR3 runs from the conserved cysteine through the conserved F or W. A D gene is named only where the DNA matches it firmly. Part of the rows lack a size; the others show once, few, many or a class for expanded clones.

d_gene,j_gene,abundance,v_gene,CDR3aa
TRBD1,TRBJ1-1,.,TRBV9,CASNPHLGQGAGEAFF
.,TRBJ1-1,.,TRBV4-2,CASSLGNTEAFF
.,TRBJ2-6,.,TRBV5-1,CASSHPRGSGANVLTF
TRBD1,TRBJ1-4,once,TRBV9,CASSAQGALRSNEKLFF
.,TRBJ1-5,.,TRBV5-8,CASSSQVGSGRRNQPQHF
.,TRBJ1-5,.,TRBV6-5,CASSPQDGNQPQHF
.,TRBJ1-2,once,TRBV28,CASSLNVGNGYTF
TRBD1,TRBJ2-7,.,TRBV7-3,CASSWAQGDYEQYF
.,TRBJ1-4,.,TRBV7-9,CASSRGENEKLFF
TRBD2,TRBJ2-1,once,TRBV28,CASSLMGGNEQFF
.,TRBJ1-1,.,TRBV6-5,CASSYRGNTEAFF
.,TRBJ1-1,.,TRBV9,CASSPSMNTEAFF
TRBD1,TRBJ1-2,.,TRBV19,CASSVQQGDYGYTF
TRBD1,TRBJ1-4,.,TRBV6-6,CASSRIGTATNEKLFF
.,TRBJ1-1,.,TRBV30,CAWIQMNTEAFF
.,TRBJ2-6,.,TRBV5-1,CASSFAGDGANVLTF
.,TRBJ1-1,.,TRBV5-8,CATPLRVEAFF
TRBD1,TRBJ1-2,.,TRBV7-3,CASSPIRGQSHTF
TRBD2,TRBJ2-1,once,TRBV11-3,CASSAGDSYNEQFF
.,TRBJ1-1,.,TRBV16,CASSQSTVNTEAFF
.,TRBJ2-3,.,TRBV6-5,CASSYVQSTDTQYF
TRBD1,TRBJ2-3,.,TRBV19,CASSTQGQGVRDRHLHTQYF
.,TRBJ1-5,few,TRBV28,CASSKGDLNQPQHF
.,TRBJ2-5,once,TRBV5-1,CASSKQTGLAETQYF
TRBD1,TRBJ1-4,.,TRBV2,CASSPGGPGNEKLFF
TRBD1,TRBJ1-4,.,TRBV7-9,CASSSRQGVDEKLFF
.,TRBJ2-2,.,TRBV24-1,CATSDLPQRTVTGELFF
.,TRBJ1-5,.,TRBV30,CAWSVPYPNSNQPQHF
.,TRBJ2-7,once,TRBV20-1,CSARGTHEQYF
.,TRBJ1-5,few,TRBV6-2/TRBV6-3,CASSSGGLNQPQHF
.,TRBJ1-5,.,TRBV28,CASSSGIYYQPQHF
.,TRBJ1-4,.,TRBV3-1/TRBV3-2,CASSQESLGEGGLFF
.,TRBJ1-2,.,TRBV25-1,CASSEYLQEFYGYTF
TRBD1,TRBJ2-1,.,TRBV10-3,CATVGQGYNEQFF
.,TRBJ1-2,.,TRBV9,CASSTPTDGNYGYTF
.,TRBJ1-6,.,TRBV11-2,CASSSGASSYNSPLHF
.,TRBJ2-7,.,TRBV2,CASSDQGVSYEQYF
.,TRBJ1-6,few,TRBV5-1,CASSGGEAGGNSPLHF
TRBD1,TRBJ2-2,once,TRBV25-1,CASTHWTGGNTGELFF
TRBD1,TRBJ1-5,.,TRBV6-5,CASSSNRGSNQPQHF